This T cell receptor (beta chain) was retrieved from a study of low-dose radiotherapy and immunotherapy resistance in tumors. Study background: Each fraction given to Cohort 2 every two weeks delivered 1 Gy, and the total reached 13 Gy over 26 weeks. Patients took 300 mg oral aspirin daily for four cycles from cycle 1 day 1.

Time point of the sample: after trial treatment. The treatment denotes: LDRT plus nivolumab, ipilimumab, low-dose cyclophosphamide and aspirin (RACIN trial). It was nivolumab, ipilimumab, aspirin, low-dose cyclophosphamide and low-dose radiotherapy that donors received. Tumors of eligible patients were advanced, solid and lacking tumor-infiltrating lymphocytes. Alpha- and beta-chain coverage of first-strand cDNA came from TRAV- and TRBV-specific primers. PCR amplification of the TCRs was performed with Phusion for 20 PCR cycles, and it relied on a constant-region primer together with a V-primer adapter. TCRdb fed the reads into MiXCR, producing one record per CDR3 protein. In the table there are approximately 100,000 distinct CDR3 sequences, around 21% of which are singletons. CDR1 and CDR2 from the germline V gene are SGHRS and YFSETQ. The CDR3 contains 14 residues. Trimming stripped 3 bases from V and 5 bases from J, with 12 bases between.

The sequences come from PBMCs, collected after low-dose radiotherapy plus immunotherapy. The V call is TRBV5-1, the J call TRBJ2-1; tentatively, D is TRBD2 (5 bases). This sequence originates from a male donor with prostate cancer. The CDR3 protein is CASSSGSVNNEQFF. In nucleotides, the CDR3 is TGCGCCAGCAGCTCTGGTAGCGTTAACAATGAGCAGTTCTTC.